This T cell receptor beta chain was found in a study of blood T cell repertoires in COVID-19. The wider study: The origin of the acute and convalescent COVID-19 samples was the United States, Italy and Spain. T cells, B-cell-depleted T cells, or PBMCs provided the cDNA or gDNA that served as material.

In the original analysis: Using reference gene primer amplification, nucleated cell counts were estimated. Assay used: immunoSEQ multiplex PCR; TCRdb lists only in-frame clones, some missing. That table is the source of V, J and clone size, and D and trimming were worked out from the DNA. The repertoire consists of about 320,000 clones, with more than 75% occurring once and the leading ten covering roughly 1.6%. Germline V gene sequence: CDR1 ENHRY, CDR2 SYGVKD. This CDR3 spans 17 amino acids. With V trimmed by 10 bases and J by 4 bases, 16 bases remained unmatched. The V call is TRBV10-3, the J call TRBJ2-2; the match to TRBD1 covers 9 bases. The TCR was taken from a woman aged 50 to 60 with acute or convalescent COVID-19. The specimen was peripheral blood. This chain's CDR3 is CATSSGTGTFPTGELFF. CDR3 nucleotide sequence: TGTGCCACAAGTTCCGGGACAGGGACTTTTCCCACCGGGGAGCTGTTTTTT.